These 20 T cell receptor beta chains originate from one sample sequenced in a study of spatial heterogeneity in lung cancer. Findings and caveats of the study: Tracking of tumor mutation counts was seen in expanded intratumoral alpha and beta TCR counts.

TCRdb re-analysed the 5' RACE reads in MiXCR, keeping a single row per CDR3 protein. The table has more than 1,300 distinct CDR3 sequences, about a fifth seen once. These receptors have no identified antigens. Time point specified: sample taken at primary tumor resection. This material consisted of lung tumor tissue, taken at surgery. The source of these receptors is a male donor with early-stage non-small cell lung cancer.

Turning to this clonotype: Because the library targeted alpha chains, this beta chain is an off-target read whose size means little. The V gene is TRBV6-1, the J gene TRBJ2-3, with D unresolved. The germline V and J ends were trimmed by 2 bases and 11 bases, with 11 bases remaining between them. The V gene's germline CDR1 is MNHNS and CDR2 SASEGT. The CDR3 spans 12 residues. DNA for the CDR3: TGTGCCAGCAGTGAATTTACCGGCAGGCAGTATTTT. Its translation is CASSEFTGRQYF.

In its sample, this clonotype is hyperexpanded. This beta chain is a stray sequence in a library constructed for alpha chains; its clone size is not meaningful. This chain links TRBV10-3 with TRBJ2-7, with unresolved D. Trimming cost V 6 bases and J 5 bases, with 14 bases left between them. Germline V gene data show CDR1 as ENHRY and CDR2 as SYGVKD. The CDR3 has 13 amino acids. Here the CDR3 reads CAISEDDANEQYF. In DNA form, the CDR3 reads TGTGCCATCAGCGAGGATGACGCGAACGAGCAGTACTTC.

This clonotype was detected only a few times. With the library built for alpha chains, this beta chain is off target and its frequency is not meaningful. The chain joins TRBV5-6 to TRBJ2-7, with D possibly matching TRBD2 (7 bases). CDR3 length: 14 residues. CDR1 and CDR2 (germline): SGHDT, YYEEEE. The ends were cut back, 4 bases at V and 9 bases at J, with 20 bases in the middle. This CDR3 is CASSQTVGGRVQYF. In DNA form, the CDR3 reads TGTGCCAGCAGCCAAACCGTCGGGGGGCGAGTGCAGTACTTC.

Points on this clonotype: This beta chain appears as a stray read in a library generated for alpha chains; its size is not informative. V gene TRBV24-1 combines with J gene TRBJ2-1; either TRBD1 or TRBD2 may fit D (6 bases each). The V and J ends lost 1 base and 5 bases respectively, with 14 bases between them. Germline CDR1 reads KGHDR; CDR2 reads SFDVKD. The CDR3 runs 16 residues. CDR3 in amino acids: CATSDFGQGRNNEQFF. DNA of the CDR3: TGTGCCACCAGTGATTTCGGGCAGGGGAGGAACAATGAGCAGTTCTTC.

On this clonotype itself: The library was prepared for alpha chains; this beta chain is a stray read, so its frequency means little. The rearrangement joins TRBV2 to TRBJ2-2; D possibly corresponds to TRBD2 (6 bases). CDR3 length: 14 residues. V lost 6 bases to trimming and J lost 4 bases, with 12 bases between them. The germline V gene encodes CDR1 SNHLY and CDR2 FYNNEI. This CDR3 reads CASRPLGGTGELFF. Here the CDR3 DNA reads TGTGCCAGCAGACCGTTGGGGGGCACCGGGGAGCTGTTTTTT.

Points on this clonotype: This beta chain is an unintended read in a library built for alpha chains; its size means little. The chain uses TRBV7-9 and TRBJ2-7, with D maybe TRBD2 (5 bases). Germline loops: CDR1 SEHNR, CDR2 FQNEAQ (reference sequence). V lost 5 bases, J lost 6 bases, and 17 bases lay in between. This CDR3 region has 14 residues. DNA of the CDR3: TGTGCCAGCAGCCCAACTAGTGAGGGCTCCGAGCAGTACTTC. Protein sequence: CASSPTSEGSEQYF.

This clonotype was seen only a few times. For a library built for alpha chains, this beta chain is a stray read; little rests on its size. This chain links TRBV28 with TRBJ2-1; 9 positions agree with TRBD1. Germline V gene data show CDR1 as MDHEN and CDR2 as SYDVKM. V lost 8 bases, J lost 8 bases, and 10 bases stayed unmatched. This CDR3 is built from 14 residues. This CDR3 is CASLLRQGGHEQFF. The CDR3, as DNA: TGTGCCAGCCTTTTGCGACAGGGGGGCCATGAGCAGTTCTTC.

This clonotype was observed a few times. The library was built for alpha chains, so this beta chain is an off-target read and its size means little. The V and J genes are TRBV7-9 and TRBJ2-5; D may match TRBD1 or TRBD2 (5 bases each). The germline V and J ends were trimmed by 5 bases and 6 bases, with 16 bases remaining between them. This CDR3 is 14 amino acids long. In germline, CDR1 is SEHNR, CDR2 FQNEAQ (reference sequence). CDR3 in DNA: TGTGCCAGCAGCCCTGGGGCTAGCAGGCAGACCCAGTACTTC. Protein sequence: CASSPGASRQTQYF.

Remarks on this clonotype: Within a library made for alpha chains, this beta chain is off target, and its count is uninformative. The chain has TRBV19 and TRBJ2-2, with a tentative D call TRBD2 (5 bases). The CDR3 loop spans 14 amino acids. Germline V gene sequence: CDR1 LNHDA, CDR2 SQIVND (reference sequence). V was trimmed by 7 bases and J by 3 bases, leaving 12 bases between them. In nucleotides, the CDR3 is TGTGCCAGTACTCCCGAGGGCTACACCGGGGAGCTGTTTTTT. It yields the protein CASTPEGYTGELFF.

To note about this clonotype: For a library built for alpha chains, this beta chain is a stray read; little rests on its size. The V and J genes are TRBV11-3 and TRBJ2-2; no clear D gene. The CDR3 has 12 residues. V lost 5 bases and J 7 bases, leaving 8 bases between the germline ends. The germline V gene encodes CDR1 SGHNT and CDR2 YENEEA. This CDR3 is CASSPLGGELFF. The CDR3 coding sequence is TGTGCCAGCAGCCCTCTGGGCGGGGAGCTGTTTTTT.

A few counts support this clonotype. This beta chain is a stray sequence in a library constructed for alpha chains; its clone size is not meaningful. The chain uses TRBV20-1 and TRBJ2-1, with D perhaps matching TRBD2 (5 bases). The CDR3 contains 15 residues. Germline assignment: CDR1 DFQATT and CDR2 SNEGSKA (reference sequence). V shed 4 bases and J shed 0 bases, with 13 bases lying between them. DNA of the CDR3: TGCAGTGCTACCTCTCCCGGGGTCTCCTACAATGAGCAGTTCTTC. It translates to CSATSPGVSYNEQFF.

Notes on this clonotype: The library was built for alpha chains, so this beta chain is an off-target read and its size means little. This rearrangement joins TRBV3-1 to TRBJ1-4; 7 nucleotides match TRBD1. V gave up 4 bases and J gave up 7 bases; unmatched junction bases: 6. Germline V gives CDR1 LGHDT, CDR2 YNNKEL (reference sequence). CDR3 length: 14 residues. As DNA, the CDR3 is TGTGCCAGCAGCCCCGACAGGGCCGGTGAAAAACTGTTTTTT. Translation gives CASSPDRAGEKLFF.

In its sample, this clonotype was seen a few times. This beta chain was picked up by a library intended for alpha chains and is off target, so its count carries little meaning. The chain links TRBV20-1 to TRBJ2-7, with D possibly being TRBD1 (6 bases). The CDR3 is made up of 14 amino acids. Germline CDR1 reads DFQATT; CDR2 reads SNEGSKA (reference sequence). V was pared by 1 base and J by 6 bases, with 16 bases between. In DNA form, the CDR3 reads TGCAGTGCTAGAGGGGGGCCTAGCAGTCGCGAGCAGTACTTC. Encoded protein: CSARGGPSSREQYF.

A word on this clonotype: This beta chain is an unintended read in a library built for alpha chains; its size means little. The chain combines TRBV29-1 with TRBJ2-3, with 7 bases aligning to TRBD2. Trimming cost V 6 bases and J 2 bases; bases outside gene matches: 8. CDR1 SQVTM and CDR2 ANQGSEA come from the germline V gene. This CDR3 has 14 residues. In DNA, the CDR3 is TGCAGCGTGAATGGGCGGGAGTCCACAGATACGCAGTATTTT. Translation: CSVNGRESTDTQYF.

There are a few counts of this clonotype. The library was prepared for alpha chains; this beta chain is a stray read, so its frequency means little. The chain uses TRBV6-1 and TRBJ2-1; 14 nucleotides match TRBD2. CDR3 size: 17 residues. Germline lookup yields CDR1 MNHNS and CDR2 SASEGT. The V segment lost 0 bases and the J segment 3 bases; nucleotides outside the gene matches: 1. CDR3 residues: CASSEAGTSGGYNEQFF. In nucleotides, the CDR3 is TGTGCCAGCAGTGAAGCTGGGACTAGCGGGGGCTACAATGAGCAGTTCTTC.

Of note for this clonotype: This beta chain is off target for a library built for alpha chains, so its abundance means little. The genes are TRBV2 and TRBJ2-4, with 7 nucleotides matching TRBD1. With 3 bases clipped from V and 5 bases from J, the junction kept 4 bases outside the gene matches. CDR1 and CDR2 from the germline V gene are SNHLY and FYNNEI. The CDR3 consists of 14 residues. The CDR3 is CASSDTGTENIQYF. The DNA for the CDR3 is TGTGCCAGCAGTGATACCGGGACAGAAAACATTCAGTACTTC.

By sample share, this clonotype is medium-sized. As an off-target read in a library built for alpha chains, this beta chain has a frequency of little significance. The chain uses TRBV10-3 and TRBJ1-5, with TRBD1 matching 8 bases. J was trimmed by 6 bases and V by 10 bases; bases with no gene match: 8. The CDR3 loop spans 13 amino acids. Per the germline V gene, CDR1 is ENHRY and CDR2 is SYGVKD. The CDR3 region is CASSGGAGQPQHF. CDR3 nucleotides: TGTGCCAGCTCAGGGGGCGCGGGTCAGCCCCAGCATTTT.

Regarding this clonotype: Since the library was made to target alpha chains, this beta chain is a stray read and its abundance is not meaningful. The rearrangement links TRBV3-1 to TRBJ2-3; 8 bases line up with TRBD1. Germline lookup yields CDR1 LGHDT and CDR2 YNNKEL (reference sequence). CDR3 length equals 16 residues. V was pared by 5 bases and J by 5 bases, with 12 bases of the junction left unmatched. CDR3 amino acids: CASSGWGSGGLDTQYF. Written as DNA, the CDR3 is TGTGCCAGCAGCGGCTGGGGGTCAGGGGGCCTAGATACGCAGTATTTT.

For this clonotype: A library made for alpha chains picked up this beta chain off target, so its size means little. J is TRBJ2-7 and V is TRBV9; tentatively, D is TRBD2 (5 bases). The length of the CDR3 is 14 residues. Trimming cost V 0 bases and J 4 bases, with 11 bases left between them. Germline loops: CDR1 SGDLS, CDR2 YYNGEE. CDR3 DNA: TGTGCCAGCAGCGTAGACCTAGGAGGATACGAGCAGTACTTC. Protein sequence: CASSVDLGGYEQYF.

This clonotype was seen only a few times. The library was built for alpha chains, so this beta chain is an off-target read and its size means little. The chain employs TRBV20-1 and TRBJ2-1; D perhaps matches TRBD2 (5 bases). This CDR3 is built from 15 residues. V shed 6 bases and J shed 9 bases, with 24 bases lying between them. The V gene's germline CDR1 is DFQATT and CDR2 SNEGSKA (reference sequence). For the CDR3, the DNA is TGCAGTGCCAGACGTTTAGGAGCCTCCCGGGGTGAGCAGTTCTTC. Translated: CSARRLGASRGEQFF.